This T cell receptor beta chain was observed in a study of PD-1 blockade in classical Hodgkin lymphoma. Only in-frame clones appear in the TCRdb table, and some are missing; sequencing was by immunoSEQ multiplex PCR. The sample carries roughly 100,000 clones, over 85% recorded once. General observations from the study: Significantly greater TCR diversity emerged by C4D1 in CD4+ cells but not CD8+ cells. Patients newly diagnosed and complete responders had comparable baseline diversity.

As to time point: cycle 4 day 1 (C4D1), after about 6 weeks of nivolumab. Each patient relapsed following autologous stem cell transplantation, and prior brentuximab vedotin exposure differed. The CDR3 is 13 residues long. Trimming took 1 base from V and 7 from J, leaving 8 bases between them. Germline V CDR1 and CDR2: SGHNT, YENEEA. Comments on this clone: The antigen remains unidentified.

J is TRBJ2-4 and V is TRBV11-3; D uncertain. Sequencing used peripheral blood mononuclear cells (PBMCs), obtained before the fourth cycle of nivolumab. This sequence was found in a human donor with classical Hodgkin lymphoma. CDR3 nucleotide sequence: TGTGCCAGCAGCTTAGCGGCTACGAACATTCAGTACTTC. Amino acid sequence: CASSLAATNIQYF.